The 14 T cell receptor beta chains given below trace back to one sample, sequenced in a study of chemoradiotherapy in HPV16-positive cancers. The table came from immunoSEQ multiplex PCR; TCRdb's copy has only in-frame clones and leaves some out. The table has about 300 clones, 91% seen once. This specimen consisted of tumor tissue, obtained from a patient who underwent chemoradiotherapy. Receptors were obtained from a human donor with HPV-associated anogenital cancer.

The chain has TRBV29-1 and TRBJ1-1; tentative D call: TRBD1 (5 bases). The CDR3 covers 13 residues. V lost 3 bases and J 5 bases, leaving 13 bases between the germline ends. The V gene's germline CDR1 is SQVTM and CDR2 ANQGSEA. CDR3 sequence: CSVDGREWTEAFF. In DNA form, the CDR3 reads TGCAGCGTTGACGGCAGGGAGTGGACTGAAGCTTTCTTT.

Note on this clone: At one end the junction does not follow the germline gene, possibly because of a read error. The chain joins TRBV4-1 to TRBJ2-7, with D unresolved. The CDR3 spans 14 residues. Germline CDR1 MGHRA, CDR2 YSYEKL. The CDR3: CASSQGAVSHEQYF. In DNA form, the CDR3 reads TGCGCCAGCAGCCAAGGGGCGGTCTCCCACGAGCAGTACTTC.

This clone was counted a single time. The chain carries TRBV29-1 and TRBJ2-7; TRBD1 aligns across 8 bases. The CDR3 loop spans 15 amino acids. V shed 2 bases, J shed 0 bases, and the junction held 6 bases outside the gene matches. Germline lookup yields CDR1 SQVTM and CDR2 ANQGSEA. The CDR3 is CSVELSGQGSYEQYF. Here the CDR3 DNA reads TGCAGCGTTGAACTTTCTGGACAGGGCTCCTACGAGCAGTACTTC.

The V and J genes are TRBV7-2 and TRBJ2-5, with TRBD1 identical over 10 bases. V lost 5 bases and J lost 4; bases outside the gene matches: 4. The CDR3 is made up of 14 amino acids. Germline-derived CDR1 and CDR2 are SGHTA and FQGNSA. CDR3 residues: CASSPGQGRETQYF. Here the CDR3 DNA reads TGTGCCAGCAGCCCGGGACAGGGGCGAGAGACCCAGTACTTC.

The rearrangement uses TRBV7-2 and TRBJ2-3; 9 bases match TRBD2. Trimming cost V 3 bases and J 5 bases; bases outside gene matches: 9. The CDR3 contains 16 residues. The germline CDR1 and CDR2 sequences are SGHTA and FQGNSA. The CDR3 region has the DNA TGTGCCAGCAGCTTCGGGAGCGGGGGGAGGGGAGATACGCAGTATTTT. As protein: CASSFGSGGRGDTQYF. Full variable domain (missing parts from reference TRBV7-2 and TRBJ2-3): GAGVSQSPSNKVTEKGKDVELRCDPISGHTALYWYRQSLGQGLEFLIYFQGNSAPDKSGLPSDRFSAERTGGSVSTLTIQRTQQEDSAVYLCASSFGSGGRGDTQYFGPGTRLTVL.

The chain combines TRBV5-5 with TRBJ2-7; D ambiguous. Per the germline V gene, CDR1 is SGHKS and CDR2 is YYEKEE (reference sequence). The V and J ends lost 2 bases and 5 bases respectively, with 17 bases between them. The CDR3 sequence is 15 residues long. The CDR3 sequence is CASSFSDRPTHEQYF. CDR3 bases: TGTGCCAGCAGCTTCTCGGACCGACCTACTCACGAGCAGTACTTC.

The chain is built from TRBV2 and TRBJ1-2, with 8 nucleotides matching TRBD1. Germline lookup yields CDR1 SNHLY and CDR2 FYNNEI. The J segment lost 4 bases and the V segment lost 6 bases, leaving 10 bases of the junction unmatched. This CDR3 spans 15 amino acids. The CDR3 coding sequence is TGTGCCAGCAGCCGACAGGGGTCAGACTTCTATGGCTACACCTTC. Its protein product is CASSRQGSDFYGYTF.

This rearrangement joins TRBV10-2 to TRBJ2-7; D is ambiguous. CDR1 and CDR2 (germline): WSHSY, SAAADI. V lost 0 bases to trimming and J lost 6 bases, with 9 bases between them. This CDR3 is 13 amino acids long. The CDR3 is CASSESQVREQYF. The CDR3 coding sequence is TGCGCCAGCAGTGAGTCGCAAGTCCGCGAGCAGTACTTC.

J is TRBJ2-7 and V is TRBV29-1; perhaps D is TRBD1 or TRBD2 (5 bases each). V was shortened by 2 bases and J by 7 bases, with 9 bases between the two germline ends. This CDR3 is built from 11 residues. Germline V gene sequence: CDR1 SQVTM, CDR2 ANQGSEA. CDR3 sequence reads: CSVESGAEQYF. In DNA form, the CDR3 reads TGCAGCGTTGAATCCGGGGCTGAGCAGTACTTC.

The V gene is TRBV6-4, the J gene TRBJ2-1; 8 nucleotides align to TRBD2. Germline V gene sequence: CDR1 MRHNA, CDR2 SNTAGT. The junction had 5 bases not matched to a gene; V was cut back by 0 bases and J by 7 bases. The CDR3 spans 15 residues. CDR3 loop: CASSDSSGGLNEQFF. In DNA, the CDR3 is TGTGCCAGCAGTGACTCATCGGGAGGGTTAAATGAGCAGTTCTTC.

V and J are TRBV6-9 and TRBJ2-7, with 7 bases fitting TRBD1. Per the germline V gene, CDR1 is MNHGY and CDR2 is SVAAGI. The CDR3 consists of 15 residues. Trimming at V came to 2 bases and at J to 4 bases, leaving 8 bases not matched to a gene. The CDR3 loop reads CASSYIGGACYEQYF. CDR3 in DNA: TGTGCCAGCAGTTATATAGGGGGCGCGTGTTACGAGCAGTACTTC.

In this sample, this clone turned up once. This sequence joins TRBV2 and TRBJ1-1; TRBD1 is a possible D gene (5 bases). This CDR3 region has 13 residues. V was pared by 4 bases and J by 5 bases, with 11 bases between. In germline, CDR1 is SNHLY, CDR2 FYNNEI. Here the CDR3 DNA reads TGTGCCAGCAGTGGGGGCTCGAGAACTGAAGCTTTCTTT. Protein sequence: CASSGGSRTEAFF.

This clone was counted only a few times. This chain links TRBV25-1 with TRBJ1-4; the D gene is possibly TRBD1 (6 bases). CDR3 length: 15 amino acids. CDR1 is MGHDK and CDR2 is SYGVNS in the germline V gene. Deletions cut 1 base from V and 4 bases from J, with 10 bases between. CDR3 DNA sequence: TGTGCCAGCAGTGAATTCGGACAGCGTAATGAAAAACTGTTTTTT. It translates to CASSEFGQRNEKLFF.

The chain joins TRBV2 to TRBJ2-1, with 10 bases lining up with TRBD2. Germline V gives CDR1 SNHLY, CDR2 FYNNEI. V shed 7 bases and J 8 bases; nucleotides not matched to a gene: 11. CDR3 length equals 15 residues. Here the CDR3 reads CASNALAGDLDEQFF. CDR3 coding DNA: TGTGCCAGCAATGCTCTAGCGGGGGATCTGGATGAGCAGTTCTTC.